This paragraph reports one T cell receptor (beta chain). Its antigen is undetermined. This entry comes from a study of blood T cells in healthy people across ages. Overall study findings and caveats: Among long-lived donors, naive CD4+ cells were more numerous and diversity higher than in aged donors. Changes seen in expanded clonotypes were possibly confounded by donor CMV status left unknown.

The junction had 6 bases not matched to a gene; V was cut back by 5 bases and J by 6 bases. This CDR3 spans 13 amino acids. Together with a sample-barcoded 5' primer, a J-beta primer mix was included in a second PCR lasting roughly 6 to 12 cycles. Each CDR3 protein is one row after TCRdb ran MiXCR on the 5' RACE reads. The sample carries around 400,000 distinct CDR3 sequences, roughly half recorded once. This receptor was taken from a man aged 60-69 years in good health. Sequencing was performed on blood. This chain joins TRBV12-3 or TRBV12-4 and TRBJ2-5, with 7 bases that match TRBD2. In DNA, the CDR3 is TGTGCCAGCAGTCTCCTGACTAGCAAGACCCAGTACTTC. This translates into CASSLLTSKTQYF.